The 19 T cell receptor beta chains reported below all come from one sample, sequenced in a study. TCRdb re-called the RT-PCR reads with MiXCR, one entry per CDR3 protein. In the table there are about 680,000 distinct CDR3 sequences, approximately 15% of which are singletons. Sequencing input: memory CD4+ T cells from blood. Every receptor here comes from a female donor in good health, serving as a healthy control.

For this clonotype: The germline gene is not matched at one end of the junction; a read error may be the cause. The chain couples TRBV11-2 to TRBJ1-2; D gene unclear. CDR3 length equals 14 residues. Germline lookup yields CDR1 SGHAT and CDR2 FQNNGV. The CDR3 reads CACSLERGSHGYTF. Written as DNA, the CDR3 is TGTGCCTGCAGCTTAGAGCGGGGATCCCATGGCTACACCTTC.

This clonotype was counted at least ten times. The V gene is TRBV29-1, the J gene TRBJ2-1, with 13 bases aligning to TRBD2. Trimming at V came to 7 bases and at J to 0 bases, leaving 6 bases not matched to a gene. This CDR3 is built from 16 residues. Germline V lookup: CDR1 SQVTM, CDR2 ANQGSEA. The CDR3 bases are TGCAGCGCCTTACTAGCGGGAGGGCGCTCCTACAATGAGCAGTTCTTC. Encoded protein: CSALLAGGRSYNEQFF.

The sample holds one count of this clonotype. J is TRBJ2-2 and V is TRBV29-1; the match to TRBD2 covers 11 bases. Germline V gives CDR1 SQVTM, CDR2 ANQGSEA. CDR3 length: 15 amino acids. V lost 7 bases to trimming and J lost 4 bases; unmatched junction nucleotides: 8. The CDR3 coding sequence is TGCAGCGGCCGTGGACTAGCGGGTGCCACCGGGGAGCTGTTTTTT. This sequence encodes CSGRGLAGATGELFF.

The chain has TRBV12-3 or TRBV12-4 and TRBJ2-5; D possibly matches TRBD1 or TRBD2 (5 bases each). Trimming left V 5 bases short and J 5 bases short, with 18 bases between. This CDR3 region has 15 residues. This CDR3 is CASSPFDSGQETQYF. Here the CDR3 DNA reads TGTGCCAGCAGTCCCTTCGATTCGGGGCAGGAGACCCAGTACTTC.

This clonotype was detected only a few times. The rearrangement uses TRBV12-3 or TRBV12-4 and TRBJ1-4; D may be TRBD1 (5 bases). The length of the CDR3 is 16 residues. V was trimmed by 3 bases and J by 8 bases, leaving 19 bases between them. The CDR3 DNA reads as TGTGCCAGCAGTTTTTTTCTTCGGGGACCGGGGGAAAAACTGTTTTTT. It is translated as CASSFFLRGPGEKLFF.

This clonotype has a handful of counts. V usage is TRBV7-8 and J usage is TRBJ2-2; TRBD2 might be the D (5 bases). With 5 bases removed from V and 2 bases from J, the gap between germline ends came to 15 bases. This CDR3 has 16 residues. CDR1 and CDR2 from the germline V gene are SGHVS and FQNEAQ. CDR3 coding DNA: TGTGCCAGCAGCCCTCGAGCGGATCTAAACACCGGGGAGCTGTTTTTT. Translation: CASSPRADLNTGELFF.

This clonotype was seen a handful of times. The chain links TRBV14 to TRBJ2-3; TRBD1 matches 9 bases. This CDR3 has 13 residues. The V gene's germline CDR1 is SGHDN and CDR2 FVKESK. J was trimmed by 9 bases and V by 3 bases; bases with no gene match: 4. The CDR3 reads CASSQFTGGTQYF. CDR3 sequence (DNA): TGTGCCAGCAGCCAGTTCACAGGGGGCACGCAGTATTTT.

This chain's CDR3 is CASSLVQNYGYTF. The CDR3 coding sequence is TGTGCCAGCAGCTTAGTGCAGAACTATGGCTACACCTTC. The chain combines TRBV7-2 with TRBJ1-2; no definite D call. Germline CDR1 reads SGHTA; CDR2 reads FQGNSA. Deletions cut 1 base from V and 2 bases from J, with 5 bases between. The CDR3 spans 13 residues.

The chain uses TRBV3-1 and TRBJ2-1; tentatively, D is TRBD2 (5 bases). V lost 4 bases, J lost 2 bases, and 12 bases lay in between. The CDR3 length is 15 residues. Germline CDR1 is LGHDT and CDR2 is YNNKEL (reference sequence). CDR3 sequence reads: CASSPGLATYNEQFF. CDR3 DNA sequence: TGTGCCAGCAGCCCTGGCCTAGCTACCTACAATGAGCAGTTCTTC.

The rearrangement links TRBV14 to TRBJ2-1, with D possibly called TRBD1 or TRBD2 (5 bases each). Trimming cost V 4 bases and J 8 bases, with 21 bases left between them. The CDR3 is 16 amino acids. Germline CDR1 and CDR2: SGHDN and FVKESK. The CDR3 DNA reads as TGTGCCAGCAGCCGCGGTACAGGCGGCTTGGGGGATGAGCAGTTCTTC. Residues: CASSRGTGGLGDEQFF.

The CDR3 is CASSPPSGQLDTQYF. CDR3 coding DNA: TGTGCCAGCTCACCACCCTCTGGACAGTTAGATACGCAGTATTTT. V is TRBV18 and J is TRBJ2-3, with TRBD1 as a possible D gene (6 bases). Germline V CDR1 and CDR2: KGHSH, LQKENI. V was trimmed by 0 bases and J by 5 bases, leaving 12 bases between them. The CDR3 covers 15 residues. Variable domain in full (rest from reference TRBV18 and TRBJ2-3): NAGVMQNPRHLVRRRGQEARLRCSPMKGHSHVYWYRQLPEEGLKFMVYLQKENIIDESGMPKERFSAEFPKEGPSILRIQQVVRGDSAAYFCASSPPSGQLDTQYFGPGTRLTVL.

This clonotype came up a few times. The V call is TRBV11-2, the J call TRBJ1-3; D is perhaps TRBD1 (5 bases). V was shortened by 6 bases and J by 0 bases, with 15 bases between the two germline ends. Germline V CDR1 and CDR2: SGHAT, FQNNGV. The CDR3 has 16 residues. The CDR3 DNA reads TGTGCCAGCAGACCTCCTGGGACTTCCTCTGGAAACACCATATATTTT. It encodes CASRPPGTSSGNTIYF. The full variable domain, completed using reference TRBV11-2 and TRBJ1-3, is EAGVAQSPRYKIIEKRQSVAFWCNPISGHATLYWYQQILGQGPKLLIQFQNNGVVDDSQLPKDRFSAERLKGVDSTLKIQPAKLEDSAVYLCASRPPGTSSGNTIYFGEGSWLTVV.

This clonotype was seen many times. V is TRBV20-1 and J is TRBJ1-5; D not certain. Trimming left V 0 bases short and J 11 bases short, with 14 bases between. Germline loops: CDR1 DFQATT, CDR2 SNEGSKA (reference sequence). The CDR3 loop spans 13 amino acids. CDR3 in DNA: TGCAGTGCTAGAGAGACGGGGAGTCCGGCCCAGCATTTT. This codes for CSARETGSPAQHF.

The chain recombines TRBV14 with TRBJ1-6; D remains unclear. Trimming took 1 base from V and 8 from J, leaving 6 bases between them. Per germline, CDR1 SGHDN and CDR2 FVKESK. The CDR3 is 13 residues long. CDR3 loop: CASSQVRDSPLHF. In DNA, the CDR3 is TGTGCCAGCAGCCAAGTACGGGATTCACCCCTCCACTTT.

This clonotype has only a few counts. The genes are TRBV27 and TRBJ1-3; no clear D. Looked up from germline, CDR1 is MNHEY and CDR2 is SMNVEV (reference sequence). Trimming pared 6 bases from V and 0 bases from J, leaving 9 bases between. This CDR3 contains 14 residues. For the CDR3, the DNA is TGTGCCAGCAGACGAACGAGCTCTGGAAACACCATATATTTT. Translated, it gives CASRRTSSGNTIYF.

This clonotype was counted between two and nine times. This chain links TRBV5-1 with TRBJ2-1; 10 bases fit TRBD1. Germline V lookup: CDR1 SGHRS, CDR2 YFSETQ. CDR3 size: 16 residues. The J segment lost 2 bases and the V segment lost 5 bases, leaving 7 bases of the junction unmatched. CDR3 coding DNA: TGCGCCAGCAGGGTGACAGGGGGCTCAACCTACAATGAGCAGTTCTTC. As protein: CASRVTGGSTYNEQFF.

J is TRBJ2-1 and V is TRBV30; the D gene is possibly TRBD2 (5 bases). This CDR3 is built from 11 residues. Germline CDR1 reads GTSNPN; CDR2 reads SVGIG (reference sequence). V lost 0 bases and J 10 bases, leaving 7 bases between the germline ends. This CDR3 reads CAWSVPGEQFF. The CDR3, as DNA: TGTGCCTGGAGTGTACCGGGGGAGCAGTTCTTC.

This clonotype was recorded many times. J is TRBJ1-1 and V is TRBV20-1; no clear D gene. CDR3 length: 15 residues. V was cut by 0 bases and J by 0 bases, with 11 bases left in between. Germline-derived CDR1 and CDR2 are DFQATT and SNEGSKA (reference sequence). The CDR3 here is CSARDSARLNTEAFF. DNA for the CDR3: TGCAGTGCTAGAGATTCCGCCCGGTTGAACACTGAAGCTTTCTTT.

This clonotype was detected ten times or more. The rearrangement joins TRBV10-3 to TRBJ2-7; no firm D call. Per the germline V gene, CDR1 is ENHRY and CDR2 is SYGVKD. V was clipped by 4 bases and J by 3 bases, with 10 bases between them. The CDR3 covers 13 residues. The CDR3 DNA reads as TGTGCCATCAGTGGAGCCGACGGCTACGAGCAGTACTTC. It translates to CAISGADGYEQYF.